The 28 T cell receptor beta chains below come from one sample, sequenced in a study of shared clonotypes between healthy human individuals. Profiling relied on immunoSEQ multiplex PCR, and the TCRdb table lists in-frame clones only, not all of them. The sample lists 600,000 to 750,000 clones; less than 95% were seen once. The material sequenced was memory CD8+ T cells from PBMCs. Subset here: CD45RO+ cells pooled with CCR7-negative TemRA cells. Every receptor here comes from a man aged 18 to 30 in good health. Some clones in this sample may be carry-over from other donors' samples.

This chain connects TRBV11-2 to TRBJ1-1; D gene unclear. Germline values: CDR1 SGHAT, CDR2 FQNNGV. The CDR3 has 15 amino acids. The V gene lost 3 bases and the J gene lost 1 base, with 12 bases spanning the gap. The CDR3 region has the DNA TGTGCCAGCAGCTTCCAAGCGGAGGGGAACACTGAAGCTTTCTTT. Residues: CASSFQAEGNTEAFF.

CDR3 nucleotides: TGCAGCGCAATAAACGACAGGGCCTACGAGCAGTACTTC. Protein product: CSAINDRAYEQYF. V is TRBV29-1 and J is TRBJ2-7; 7 positions match TRBD1. CDR1 is SQVTM and CDR2 is ANQGSEA in the germline V gene. This CDR3 is 13 amino acids long. Germline trimming cut 7 bases from V and 2 bases from J; bases unmatched to any gene: 8.

The CDR3 is CASSVGTGMASEQYF. CDR3 sequence (DNA): TGTGCCAGCAGCGTAGGCACAGGGATGGCGAGCGAGCAGTACTTC. The rearrangement uses TRBV9 and TRBJ2-7; a possible D gene is TRBD1 (6 bases). In germline, CDR1 is SGDLS, CDR2 YYNGEE. CDR3 length: 15 amino acids. Deletions cut 0 bases from V and 6 bases from J, with 16 bases between.

This clone came up a few times. The rearrangement joins TRBV6-4 to TRBJ2-2; 8 bases are shared with TRBD2. The CDR3 covers 14 residues. CDR1 is MRHNA, CDR2 SNTAGT, per germline. V trimming: 4 bases; J trimming: 3 bases; junction bases outside the gene matches: 1. DNA of the CDR3: TGTGCCAGCAGTGGAGCGGGAGACACCGGGGAGCTGTTTTTT. Its protein product is CASSGAGDTGELFF.

The chain links TRBV5-1 to TRBJ1-2, with D hard to call. The CDR3 contains 13 residues. Between the trimmed V and J ends, which lost 7 bases and 4 bases, there was a span of 14 bases. Germline V gene data show CDR1 as SGHRS and CDR2 as YFSETQ. CDR3 region: CASSSDGVYGYTF. CDR3 DNA sequence: TGCGCCAGCTCCTCGGACGGAGTCTATGGCTACACCTTC.

The chain joins TRBV28 to TRBJ2-3, with D unresolved. The CDR3 loop spans 12 amino acids. V dropped 5 bases and J dropped 2 bases, with 5 bases sitting between them. CDR1 is MDHEN, CDR2 SYDVKM, per germline. The CDR3 region is CASSTHTDTQYF. CDR3 in DNA: TGTGCCAGCAGTACTCACACAGATACGCAGTATTTT. Full variable domain (rest looked up from reference TRBV28 and TRBJ2-3): DVKVTQSSRYLVKRTGEKVFLECVQDMDHENMFWYRQDPGLGLRLIYFSYDVKMKEKGDIPEGYSVSREKKERFSLILESASTNQTSMYLCASSTHTDTQYFGPGTRLTVL.

The rearrangement joins TRBV27 to TRBJ2-2, with 8 bases matching TRBD2. V lost 5 bases, J lost 1 base, and 3 bases stayed unmatched. The CDR3 runs 15 residues. Germline V gives CDR1 MNHEY, CDR2 SMNVEV (reference sequence). The CDR3 coding sequence is TGTGCCAGCAGTCTACTAGCGGTGAACACCGGGGAGCTGTTTTTT. Translating gives CASSLLAVNTGELFF.

The V gene is TRBV27, the J gene TRBJ1-5, with a possible D match to TRBD1 (5 bases). The CDR3 spans 13 residues. Germline CDR1 reads MNHEY; CDR2 reads SMNVEV (reference sequence). Trimming took 8 bases from V and 5 from J, leaving 13 bases between them. The CDR3 DNA is TGTGCCAGCGGCGAGAGGGGCCATCAGCCCCAGCATTTT. It yields the protein CASGERGHQPQHF.

The rearrangement joins TRBV29-1 to TRBJ2-7; no definite D call. CDR1 SQVTM and CDR2 ANQGSEA come from the germline V gene. CDR3 length: 13 amino acids. V was trimmed by 2 bases and J by 0 bases, leaving 8 bases between them. In DNA form, the CDR3 reads TGCAGCGTTGAATCGACAAGCTCCTACGAGCAGTACTTC. Translating gives CSVESTSSYEQYF.

This clone was counted a single time. J is TRBJ2-7 and V is TRBV10-1; D is perhaps TRBD2 (6 bases). This CDR3 contains 14 residues. The germline V and J ends were trimmed by 4 bases and 0 bases, with 10 bases remaining between them. The germline gives CDR1 WNHNN, CDR2 SYGVQD (reference sequence). The CDR3 region is CASSAYGGSYEQYF. CDR3 nucleotide sequence: TGCGCCAGCAGTGCTTACGGGGGCTCCTACGAGCAGTACTTC.

V gene TRBV27 combines with J gene TRBJ2-3, with a possible D match to TRBD1 (6 bases). Between the trimmed V and J ends, which lost 5 bases and 2 bases, there was a span of 11 bases. The germline V gene has CDR1 MNHEY and CDR2 SMNVEV (reference sequence). The length of the CDR3 is 14 residues. For the CDR3, the DNA is TGTGCCAGCAGTCCGGGGACATTCACAGATACGCAGTATTTT. Translating gives CASSPGTFTDTQYF.

Turning to this clone: The sample contains more than one DNA sequence encoding this CDR3. The chain joins TRBV7-9 to TRBJ2-7, with no clear D. CDR1 is SEHNR and CDR2 is FQNEAQ in the germline V gene (reference sequence). V dropped 1 base and J dropped 2 bases, with 9 bases sitting between them. This CDR3 spans 14 amino acids. In nucleotides, the CDR3 is TGTGCCAGCAGCTTAGTTGCAGGTGCCTACGAGCAGTACTTC. It is translated as CASSLVAGAYEQYF.

The chain couples TRBV11-1 to TRBJ1-1, with 7 bases fitting TRBD1. Trimming cost V 5 bases and J 1 base; bases outside gene matches: 7. Germline lookup yields CDR1 SGHAT and CDR2 FQDESV (reference sequence). CDR3 length equals 15 residues. The CDR3 protein is CASSPRQGPNTEAFF. The CDR3 DNA follows: TGTGCCAGCAGCCCCAGACAGGGACCGAACACTGAAGCTTTCTTT.

V usage is TRBV29-1 and J usage is TRBJ1-2; D perhaps matches TRBD1 (5 bases). The CDR3 has 14 amino acids. Germline loops: CDR1 SQVTM, CDR2 ANQGSEA. Trimming took 1 base from V and 4 from J, leaving 13 bases between them. CDR3 protein: CSVEVGGDGYGYTF. The DNA of the CDR3 is TGCAGCGTTGAAGTGGGAGGGGATGGCTATGGCTACACCTTC.

This rearrangement joins TRBV4-3 to TRBJ1-2; a weak D match, TRBD1 (6 bases). V was clipped by 4 bases and J by 5 bases, with 11 bases between them. The CDR3 consists of 13 residues. Germline CDR1 reads LGHNA; CDR2 reads YSLEER. The CDR3 loop reads CASSPDSLYGYTF. Here the CDR3 DNA reads TGCGCCAGCAGCCCGGACAGCCTGTATGGCTACACCTTC.

The chain has TRBV9 and TRBJ1-2; the match to TRBD1 covers 9 bases. Trimming cost V 3 bases and J 7 bases; bases outside gene matches: 4. CDR3 size: 13 residues. The germline CDR1 and CDR2 sequences are SGDLS and YYNGEE. CDR3 coding DNA: TGTGCCAGCAGCGAGCCGACAGGGGGTGGCTACACCTTC. Amino acids: CASSEPTGGGYTF.

This chain connects TRBV5-4 to TRBJ1-1, with D possibly matching TRBD1 (6 bases). Deletions cut 4 bases from V and 4 bases from J, with 17 bases between. The CDR3 loop spans 15 amino acids. CDR1 is SGHNT, CDR2 YYREEE, per germline (reference sequence). CDR3 bases: TGTGCCAGCAGCACCCGGGACACCCTCTTCACTGAAGCTTTCTTT. Amino acids: CASSTRDTLFTEAFF.

CDR3 in amino acids: CASSEGQALHTDTQYF. As DNA, the CDR3 is TGTGCCAGCAGTGAGGGGCAGGCACTCCACACAGATACGCAGTATTTT. This chain links TRBV2 with TRBJ2-3; a weak D match, TRBD1 (5 bases). The V and J ends lost 3 bases and 2 bases respectively, with 15 bases between them. Germline assignment: CDR1 SNHLY and CDR2 FYNNEI. This CDR3 is built from 16 residues.

The J gene is TRBJ2-7, the V gene TRBV9; no definite D call. The CDR3 covers 12 residues. The germline V gene encodes CDR1 SGDLS and CDR2 YYNGEE. Trimming pared 4 bases from V and 7 bases from J, leaving 12 bases between. The CDR3: CASSPPNGEQYF. CDR3 bases: TGTGCCAGCAGCCCCCCCAATGGAGAGCAGTACTTC.

The chain links TRBV11-3 to TRBJ2-3; D gene unclear. Trimming left V 1 base short and J 1 base short, with 6 bases between. The germline gives CDR1 SGHNT, CDR2 YENEEA. The CDR3 is 14 residues long. In DNA, the CDR3 is TGTGCCAGCAGCTTAGGGTGGGGCACAGATACGCAGTATTTT. This encodes CASSLGWGTDTQYF.

This chain connects TRBV28 to TRBJ2-7; D is perhaps TRBD1 or TRBD2 (5 bases each). CDR1 and CDR2 (germline): MDHEN, SYDVKM. CDR3 length equals 15 residues. The V end was cut by 6 bases, the J end by 2 bases, with 17 bases between. The CDR3 nucleotides are TGTGCCAGCAGCTTTCCGGGGTGGGGCACCTACGAGCAGTACTTC. Translating gives CASSFPGWGTYEQYF.

The chain couples TRBV15 to TRBJ2-1; D may be TRBD1 (5 bases). In germline, CDR1 is LNHNV, CDR2 YYDKDF (reference sequence). There are 13 residues in the CDR3. V was shortened by 3 bases and J by 4 bases, with 7 bases between the two germline ends. The CDR3 coding sequence is TGTGCCACCAGCAGTAACAGGTACAATGAGCAGTTCTTC. It is translated as CATSSNRYNEQFF.

The chain uses TRBV19 and TRBJ1-1, with D possibly TRBD1 on 6 matching bases. Trimming left V 8 bases short and J 5 bases short, with 15 bases between. Germline V lookup: CDR1 LNHDA, CDR2 SQIVND (reference sequence). The CDR3 sequence is 13 residues long. In DNA form, the CDR3 reads TGTGCCAGTGGGGGCAGGGGAGAGACTGAAGCTTTCTTT. It specifies CASGGRGETEAFF.

The V call is TRBV6-5, the J call TRBJ1-2; D is unresolved. CDR1 is MNHEY, CDR2 SVGAGI, per germline. This CDR3 is built from 13 residues. V shed 7 bases and J shed 8 bases, with 17 bases lying between them. The CDR3 protein is CASNGRTVGGYTF. As DNA, the CDR3 is TGTGCCAGCAACGGACGGACCGTGGGAGGCTACACCTTC.

The chain employs TRBV28 and TRBJ1-5; maybe TRBD1 (6 bases). The germline CDR1 and CDR2 sequences are MDHEN and SYDVKM. Trimming pared 1 base from V and 5 bases from J, leaving 9 bases between. The CDR3 length is 14 residues. The CDR3 DNA follows: TGTGCCAGCAGTTTATTATCAGGGGATCAGCCCCAGCATTTT. This sequence encodes CASSLLSGDQPQHF.

This clone was seen a handful of times. The rearrangement joins TRBV27 to TRBJ1-2; 8 positions match TRBD1. The CDR3 sequence is 15 residues long. The V and J ends lost 6 bases and 4 bases, in that order; junction bases with no gene match: 10. CDR1 and CDR2 from the germline V gene are MNHEY and SMNVEV (reference sequence). The CDR3 reads CASRGLDREGYGYTF. The CDR3 nucleotides are TGTGCCAGCAGGGGATTGGACAGGGAGGGCTATGGCTACACCTTC.

The chain is built from TRBV2 and TRBJ2-3; perhaps TRBD2 as D (5 bases). The germline V and J ends were trimmed by 9 bases and 1 base, with 20 bases remaining between them. CDR1 and CDR2 (germline): SNHLY, FYNNEI. This CDR3 comprises 16 residues. The CDR3 DNA is TGTGCCAGGACATACGAGCAAGGAGGTGGCACAGATACGCAGTATTTT. Its protein is CARTYEQGGGTDTQYF.

The chain employs TRBV5-4 and TRBJ2-5, with 16 positions matching TRBD2. Trimming removed 4 bases from V and 5 bases from J; junction bases left unmatched: 5. This CDR3 comprises 16 residues. Germline V gene sequence: CDR1 SGHNT, CDR2 YYREEE (reference sequence). The CDR3 reads CASSLGTSGREETQYF. The CDR3 coding sequence is TGTGCCAGCAGCCTCGGGACTAGCGGGAGGGAGGAGACCCAGTACTTC.